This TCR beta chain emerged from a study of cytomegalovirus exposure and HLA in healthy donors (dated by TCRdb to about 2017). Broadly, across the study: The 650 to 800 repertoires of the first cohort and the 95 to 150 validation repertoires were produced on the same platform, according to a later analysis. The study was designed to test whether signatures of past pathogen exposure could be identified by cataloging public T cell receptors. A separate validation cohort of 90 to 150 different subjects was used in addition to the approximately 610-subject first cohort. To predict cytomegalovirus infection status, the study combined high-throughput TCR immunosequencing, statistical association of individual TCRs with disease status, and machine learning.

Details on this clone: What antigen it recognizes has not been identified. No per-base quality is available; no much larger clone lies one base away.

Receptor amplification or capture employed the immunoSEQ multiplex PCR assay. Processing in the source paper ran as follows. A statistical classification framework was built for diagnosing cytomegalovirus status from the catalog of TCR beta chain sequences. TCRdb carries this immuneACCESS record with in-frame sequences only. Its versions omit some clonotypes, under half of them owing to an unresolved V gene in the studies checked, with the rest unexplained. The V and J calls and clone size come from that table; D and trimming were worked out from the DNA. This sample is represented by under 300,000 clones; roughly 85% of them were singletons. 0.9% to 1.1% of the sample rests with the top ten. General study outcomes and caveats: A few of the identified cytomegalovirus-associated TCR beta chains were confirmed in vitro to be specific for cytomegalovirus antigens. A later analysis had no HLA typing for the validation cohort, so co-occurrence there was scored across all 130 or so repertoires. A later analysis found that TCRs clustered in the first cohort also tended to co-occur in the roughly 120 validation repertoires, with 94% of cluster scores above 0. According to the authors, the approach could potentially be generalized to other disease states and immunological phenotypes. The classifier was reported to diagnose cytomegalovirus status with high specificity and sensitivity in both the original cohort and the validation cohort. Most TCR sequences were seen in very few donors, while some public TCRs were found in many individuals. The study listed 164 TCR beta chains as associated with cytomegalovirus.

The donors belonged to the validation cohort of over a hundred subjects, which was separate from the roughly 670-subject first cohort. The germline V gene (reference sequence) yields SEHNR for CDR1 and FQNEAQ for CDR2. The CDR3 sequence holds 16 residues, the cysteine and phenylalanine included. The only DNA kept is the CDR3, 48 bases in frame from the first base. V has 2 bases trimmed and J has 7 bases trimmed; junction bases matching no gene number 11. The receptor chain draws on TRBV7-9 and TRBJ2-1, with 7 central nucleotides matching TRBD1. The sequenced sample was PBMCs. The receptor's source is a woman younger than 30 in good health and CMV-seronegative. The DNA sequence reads TGTGCCAGCAGCTTATATGCCGGGACAGCGGATAATGAGCAGTTCTTC. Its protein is CASSLYAGTADNEQFF.